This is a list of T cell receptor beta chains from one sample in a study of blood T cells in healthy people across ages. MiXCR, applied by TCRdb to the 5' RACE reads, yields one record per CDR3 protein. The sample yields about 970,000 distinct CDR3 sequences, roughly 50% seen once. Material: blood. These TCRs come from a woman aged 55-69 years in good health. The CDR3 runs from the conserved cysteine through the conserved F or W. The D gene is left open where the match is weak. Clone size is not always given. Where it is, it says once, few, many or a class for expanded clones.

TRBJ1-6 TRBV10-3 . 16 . CAIRNSQSSYNPPLHF TGTGCCATCAGGAACTCACAGAGCTCCTATAATCCACCCCTCCACTTT
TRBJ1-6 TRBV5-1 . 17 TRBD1 CASSLAGGTGVNSPLHF TGCGCCAGCAGCTTGGCTGGCGGGACAGGCGTTAATTCACCCCTCCACTTT
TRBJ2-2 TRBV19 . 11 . CASANTGELFF TGTGCCAGTGCCAACACCGGGGAGCTGTTTTTT
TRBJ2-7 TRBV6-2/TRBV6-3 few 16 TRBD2 CASSYPAGLAVGEQYF TGTGCCAGCAGTTACCCGGCCGGCCTAGCGGTGGGGGAGCAGTACTTC
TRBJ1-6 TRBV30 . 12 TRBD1 CAWTGGHSPLHF TGTGCCTGGACAGGGGGTCATTCACCCCTCCACTTT
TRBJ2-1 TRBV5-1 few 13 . CASSLDLLNEQFF TGCGCCAGCAGCTTGGATCTTCTCAATGAGCAGTTCTTC
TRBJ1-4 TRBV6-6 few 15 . CASSPPGFGREKLFF TGTGCCAGCAGCCCCCCCGGCTTCGGGAGGGAAAAACTGTTTTTT
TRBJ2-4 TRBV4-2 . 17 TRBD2 CASAPTGLAGGSNIQYF TGTGCCAGCGCTCCAACAGGACTAGCGGGAGGATCGAACATTCAGTACTTC
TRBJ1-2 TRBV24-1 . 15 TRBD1 CATSDTGTANYGYTF TGTGCCACCAGTGATACCGGGACAGCGAACTATGGCTACACCTTC
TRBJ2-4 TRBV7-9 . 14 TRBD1 CASSPLDRVHIQYF TGTGCCAGCAGCCCACTCGACAGGGTGCACATTCAGTACTTC
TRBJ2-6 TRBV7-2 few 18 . CASSSQTDGRAGANVLTF TGTGCCAGCAGCTCACAGACCGACGGCCGGGCTGGGGCCAACGTCCTGACTTTC
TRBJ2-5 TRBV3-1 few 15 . CASSQGTGRHETQYF TGTGCCAGCAGCCAAGGTACAGGGAGGCACGAGACCCAGTACTTC
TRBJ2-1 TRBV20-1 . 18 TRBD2 CSARDLKLAGAEYNEQFF TGCAGTGCTAGAGATCTCAAGCTAGCGGGGGCCGAATACAATGAGCAGTTCTTC
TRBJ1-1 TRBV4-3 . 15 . CASSQDWRGSYEAFF TGCGCCAGCAGCCAAGATTGGCGGGGCTCCTACGAAGCTTTCTTT
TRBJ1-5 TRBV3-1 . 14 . CASSFNVNNQPQHF TGTGCCAGCAGCTTTAACGTTAACAATCAGCCCCAGCATTTT
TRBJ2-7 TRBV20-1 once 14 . CSARDVTRGYEQYF TGCAGTGCTAGAGACGTTACTAGAGGTTACGAGCAGTACTTC
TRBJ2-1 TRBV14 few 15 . CASSQDRLSSNEQFF TGTGCCAGCAGCCAAGATCGGTTGTCGTCTAATGAGCAGTTCTTC
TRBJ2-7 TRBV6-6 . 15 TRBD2 CASSDPSGRYYEQYF TGTGCCAGCAGTGACCCTAGCGGGAGATACTACGAGCAGTACTTC
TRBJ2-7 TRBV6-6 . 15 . CASSYLTGAYYEQYF TGTGCCAGCAGTTACTTGACGGGAGCATACTACGAGCAGTACTTC
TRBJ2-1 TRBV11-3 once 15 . CASSPSWGAYNEQFF TGTGCCAGCAGCCCTAGTTGGGGGGCATACAATGAGCAGTTCTTC
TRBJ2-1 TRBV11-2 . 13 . CASSLSFNNERFF TGTGCCAGCAGCTTAAGCTTCAACAATGAGCGGTTCTTC
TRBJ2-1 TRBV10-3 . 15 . CAISDGSPSYNEQFF TGTGCCATCAGTGACGGGAGCCCCTCCTACAATGAGCAGTTCTTC
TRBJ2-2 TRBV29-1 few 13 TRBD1 CSATGIFTGELFF TGCAGCGCGACAGGGATATTCACCGGGGAGCTGTTTTTT
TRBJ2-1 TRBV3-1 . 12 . CASSPSGRLKFF TGTGCCAGCAGCCCGTCCGGAAGATTGAAGTTCTTC
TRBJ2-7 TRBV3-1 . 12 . CASRRLGGEQYF TGTGCCAGCAGGCGACTAGGTGGCGAGCAGTACTTC
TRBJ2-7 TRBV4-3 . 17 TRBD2 CASSQDFEREGRYEQYF TGCGCCAGCAGCCAAGATTTTGAGCGGGAGGGCCGCTACGAGCAGTACTTC
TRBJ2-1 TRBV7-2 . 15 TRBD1 CASSNRDSLGNEQFF TGTGCCAGCAGCAATCGGGACAGCCTGGGAAATGAGCAGTTCTTC
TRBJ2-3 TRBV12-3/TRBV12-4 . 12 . CASSSMGDTQYF TGTGCCAGCAGCTCCATGGGGGATACGCAGTATTTT
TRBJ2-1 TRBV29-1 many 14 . CSVPTDGRGNEQFF TGCAGCGTCCCTACTGACGGGAGAGGTAATGAGCAGTTCTTC
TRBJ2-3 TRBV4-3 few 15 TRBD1 CASSPGQGARDTQYF TGCGCCAGCAGCCCGGGACAGGGGGCTCGGGATACGCAGTATTTT
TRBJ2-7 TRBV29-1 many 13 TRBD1 CSVDGTGFNEQYF TGCAGCGTTGATGGGACAGGGTTTAACGAGCAGTACTTC
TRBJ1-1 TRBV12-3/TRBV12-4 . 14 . CASKRADLNTEAFF TGTGCCAGTAAGCGTGCAGACTTAAACACTGAAGCTTTCTTT
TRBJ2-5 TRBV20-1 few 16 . CSASIAGTGGAETQYF TGCAGTGCTTCGATCGCCGGGACGGGCGGGGCAGAGACCCAGTACTTC
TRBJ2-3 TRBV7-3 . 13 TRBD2 CASSDERGDTQYF TGTGCCAGCAGCGACGAGCGGGGGGATACGCAGTATTTT
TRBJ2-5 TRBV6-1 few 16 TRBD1 CASSDLGTGETRTQYF TGTGCCAGCAGTGACTTAGGGACAGGGGAAACTCGGACCCAGTACTTC
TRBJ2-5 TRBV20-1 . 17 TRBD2 CSARGASGRTSQETQYF TGCAGTGCTCGAGGGGCTAGCGGGAGGACGTCGCAAGAGACCCAGTACTTC
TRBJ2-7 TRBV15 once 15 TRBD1 CATSREGQVWDEQYF TGTGCCACCAGCAGAGAGGGACAGGTGTGGGACGAGCAGTACTTC
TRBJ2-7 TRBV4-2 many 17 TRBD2 CASSHRLAGDRSYEQYF TGTGCCAGCAGCCATCGTTTAGCGGGAGATAGGTCCTACGAGCAGTACTTC
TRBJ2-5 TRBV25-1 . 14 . CASSTTWGYETQYF TGTGCCAGCAGTACTACTTGGGGTTACGAGACCCAGTACTTC
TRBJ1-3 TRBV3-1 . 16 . CASSGRGGFSGNTIYF TGTGCCAGCAGCGGAAGGGGAGGATTCTCTGGGAACACCATATATTTT
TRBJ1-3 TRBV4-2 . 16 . CASSHALQLSGNTIYF TGTGCCAGCAGCCACGCACTACAGCTTTCTGGAAACACCATATATTTT
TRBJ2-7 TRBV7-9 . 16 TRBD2 CASSLLAGKRAYEQYF TGTGCCAGCAGCTTACTAGCGGGAAAAAGGGCCTACGAGCAGTACTTC
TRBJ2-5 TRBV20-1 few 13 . CSASRTRGETQYF TGCAGTGCTAGCCGGACTAGGGGGGAGACCCAGTACTTC
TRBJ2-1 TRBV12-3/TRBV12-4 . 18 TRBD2 CASSPSGRASTTNNEQFF TGTGCCAGCAGTCCGAGCGGGAGGGCAAGCACTACTAACAATGAGCAGTTCTTC
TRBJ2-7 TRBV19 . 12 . CATQDRAYEQYF TGTGCCACACAGGACAGAGCCTACGAGCAGTACTTC
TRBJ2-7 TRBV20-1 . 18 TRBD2 CSARVRPGLAGGYNEQYF TGCAGTGCTAGAGTAAGGCCTGGACTAGCGGGAGGGTACAATGAGCAGTACTTC
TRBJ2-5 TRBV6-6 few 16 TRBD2 CASSFPGLAGKETQYF TGTGCCAGCAGTTTTCCGGGACTAGCGGGGAAAGAGACCCAGTACTTC
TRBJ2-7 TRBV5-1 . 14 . CASSLEGRNYEQYF TGCGCCAGCAGCTTGGAGGGACGGAACTACGAGCAGTACTTC
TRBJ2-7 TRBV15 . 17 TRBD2 CATSRDKLAGYTYEQYF TGTGCCACCAGCAGGGACAAACTAGCGGGGTATACCTACGAGCAGTACTTC
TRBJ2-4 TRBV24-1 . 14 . CATSDLQQSATQYF TGTGCCACCAGTGATTTGCAACAGAGTGCAACCCAGTACTTC
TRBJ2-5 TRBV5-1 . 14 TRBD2 CASSSRDYRETQYF TGCGCCAGCAGCTCCCGGGACTACCGAGAGACCCAGTACTTC
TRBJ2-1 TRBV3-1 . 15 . CASSQGASSYNEQFF TGTGCCAGCAGCCAAGGGGCTAGCTCCTACAATGAGCAGTTCTTC
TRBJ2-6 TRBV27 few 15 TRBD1 CASSPLRQGALVLTF TGTGCCAGCAGTCCCCTTCGACAGGGGGCCCTCGTCCTGACTTTC